One and the same sample provided the 24 T cell receptor beta chains below, sequenced in a study of regulatory T cells in long-lasting Graves disease. Researchers made TCR beta libraries by using iRepertoire HTBI primers and running Arm-PCR on CDR3 regions. In TCRdb, the multiplex PCR reads were re-called with MiXCR into one record per CDR3 protein. The sample records 200,000 to 250,000 distinct CDR3 sequences, roughly a fifth being singletons. Time point given: newly diagnosed GD, antithyroid drugs for less than 3 months. RNA isolated from PBMCs was used to make the TCR library. The same sample was also used in a study of T cells in Graves' hyperthyroidism and ophthalmopathy.

The source was peripheral blood mononuclear cells (PBMCs), collected at new diagnosis, from a patient treated with antithyroid drugs. The receptors were sampled from a woman aged 30 to 39 with Graves disease.

This clonotype was seen many times. This sequence joins TRBV2 and TRBJ2-5; a weak D match, TRBD2 (5 bases). This CDR3 is 14 amino acids long. CDR1 is SNHLY and CDR2 is FYNNEI in the germline V gene. V was shortened by 1 base and J by 3 bases, with 9 bases between the two germline ends. CDR3 coding DNA: TGTGCCAGCAGTGAAGGGACGGGGAAAGAGACCCAGTACTTC. This sequence encodes CASSEGTGKETQYF.

This clonotype came up many times. This chain uses TRBV6-1 with TRBJ1-1, with TRBD1 identical over 7 bases. Germline V gene lookup returns CDR1 MNHNS and CDR2 SASEGT. This CDR3 comprises 14 residues. Germline trimming cut 6 bases from V and 1 base from J; bases unmatched to any gene: 5. In nucleotides, the CDR3 is TGTGCCAGCAGCCCGACAGGGAAGAACACTGAAGCTTTCTTT. Its protein product is CASSPTGKNTEAFF.

This clonotype was seen many times. This chain connects TRBV6-1 to TRBJ2-7; 9 nucleotides align to TRBD1. The CDR3 covers 14 residues. V was pared by 6 bases and J by 2 bases, with 5 bases of the junction left unmatched. Germline CDR1 MNHNS, CDR2 SASEGT. CDR3 in amino acids: CASSYGQGTYEQYF. The CDR3 bases are TGTGCCAGCAGCTACGGACAGGGGACCTACGAGCAGTACTTC.

The sample holds many counts of this clonotype. V usage is TRBV10-3 and J usage is TRBJ1-1; D is unresolved. The length of the CDR3 is 13 residues. CDR1 is ENHRY and CDR2 is SYGVKD in the germline V gene. The ends were cut back, 5 bases at V and 0 bases at J, with 7 bases in the middle. CDR3 region: CAISSLLNTEAFF. In DNA, the CDR3 is TGTGCCATCAGTTCCCTGTTGAACACTGAAGCTTTCTTT.

J is TRBJ2-5 and V is TRBV19; D ambiguous. Between the trimmed V and J ends, which lost 3 bases and 2 bases, there was a span of 10 bases. The CDR3 runs 14 residues. The germline gives CDR1 LNHDA, CDR2 SQIVND (reference sequence). The CDR3 region is CASSIGPAQETQYF. The CDR3 region has the DNA TGTGCCAGTAGTATCGGACCAGCACAAGAGACCCAGTACTTC.

This clonotype was observed at least ten times. This chain connects TRBV6-2 or TRBV6-3 to TRBJ2-3; D possibly corresponds to TRBD1 (6 bases). Trimming shortened V by 5 bases and J by 5 bases, and 17 bases separated the two germline ends. This CDR3 comprises 15 residues. Germline CDR1 and CDR2: MNHEY and SVGEGT. The CDR3 nucleotides are TGTGCCAGCAGTGTGGTGGGGGCGCTGGAAGATACGCAGTATTTT. It translates to CASSVVGALEDTQYF.

The V call is TRBV30, the J call TRBJ1-6; TRBD1 is a possible D gene (5 bases). The CDR3 contains 14 residues. V shed 0 bases and J shed 8 bases, with 11 bases lying between them. Germline CDR1 GTSNPN, CDR2 SVGIG (reference sequence). CDR3 nucleotides: TGTGCCTGGAGTGTAACTGGGGGGGATTCACCCCTCCACTTT. Protein: CAWSVTGGDSPLHF.

CDR3: CASSSSAGTDTQYF. As DNA, the CDR3 is TGTGCCAGCAGCTCCTCCGCCGGTACTGATACGCAGTATTTT. The chain employs TRBV9 and TRBJ2-3; D unclear. In germline, CDR1 is SGDLS, CDR2 YYNGEE. V lost 4 bases and J lost 6, with 15 bases in between. The length of the CDR3 is 14 residues.

A single count supports this clonotype. This chain uses TRBV12-3 or TRBV12-4 with TRBJ1-2; tentative D call: TRBD1 (6 bases). Trimming removed 6 bases at V and 12 bases at J, with 26 bases between. The CDR3 spans 15 residues. CDR3 DNA sequence: TGTGCCAGCAGCTTTGTGACGGGGGGCAGGGCTACCGACACCTTC. Translating gives CASSFVTGGRATDTF.

This clonotype showed up many times. This sequence joins TRBV14 and TRBJ1-1, with no clear D. The CDR3 sequence is 14 residues long. Germline V gives CDR1 SGHDN, CDR2 FVKESK. V was cut by 4 bases and J by 0 bases, with 9 bases left in between. CDR3 residues: CASSRPGMNTEAFF. In nucleotides, the CDR3 is TGTGCCAGCAGCCGCCCAGGAATGAACACTGAAGCTTTCTTT.

A word on this clonotype: Just one base apart from a much larger clone, this may be a read error. This rearrangement joins TRBV30 to TRBJ2-3; 7 bases agree with TRBD2. The CDR3 runs to 15 residues. Germline CDR1 GTSNPN, CDR2 SVGIG (reference sequence). V was pared by 8 bases and J by 6 bases, with 17 bases of the junction left unmatched. The CDR3, as DNA: TGTGCCCGGACACCAAACCCACTAGCGTCGGATACGCAGTATTTT. Its protein product is CARTPNPLASDTQYF.

This clonotype is judged medium-sized. CDR3 in DNA: TGTGCCAGCTCGCCTGGGGCGGGGAACACTGAAGCTTTCTTT. Translated, it gives CASSPGAGNTEAFF. The rearrangement joins TRBV18 to TRBJ1-1; D might be TRBD1 (5 bases). Trimming pared 6 bases from V and 1 base from J, leaving 12 bases between. The CDR3 contains 14 residues. Germline V lookup: CDR1 KGHSH, CDR2 LQKENI.

V and J are TRBV28 and TRBJ1-2; TRBD1 is a possible D gene (5 bases). In germline, CDR1 is MDHEN, CDR2 SYDVKM. CDR3 size: 14 residues. Between the trimmed V and J ends, which lost 3 bases and 4 bases, there was a span of 12 bases. CDR3 DNA: TGTGCCAGCAGTTTGGGACGGGGAACCTATGGCTACACCTTC. It yields the protein CASSLGRGTYGYTF.

In its sample, this clonotype was seen many times. The chain combines TRBV2 with TRBJ2-3, with D possibly being TRBD1 (6 bases). CDR3 length: 15 residues. With 7 bases removed from V and 0 bases from J, the gap between germline ends came to 14 bases. Germline loops: CDR1 SNHLY, CDR2 FYNNEI. Here the CDR3 DNA reads TGTGCCAGCACTCGGACAGCCTCTAGCACAGATACGCAGTATTTT. Residues: CASTRTASSTDTQYF.

This clonotype was detected ten times or more. The chain recombines TRBV18 with TRBJ1-2, with 10 bases that match TRBD1. CDR3 length equals 15 residues. Per germline, CDR1 KGHSH and CDR2 LQKENI. Germline trimming cut 6 bases from V and 2 bases from J; bases unmatched to any gene: 6. The CDR3 bases are TGTGCCAGCTCCCCCGGGACAGGGGAGAACTATGGCTACACCTTC. Residues: CASSPGTGENYGYTF.

This clonotype was counted at least ten times. In DNA form, the CDR3 reads TGTGCCAGCAGTTCCCGAGGGGGGCGAGAGCCCCAGCATTTT. Amino acid sequence: CASSSRGGREPQHF. V usage is TRBV28 and J usage is TRBJ1-5; D is perhaps TRBD1 (6 bases). Germline CDR1 reads MDHEN; CDR2 reads SYDVKM. The CDR3 sequence is 14 residues long. Trimming cost V 4 bases and J 8 bases, with 15 bases left between them. Supplemented by reference TRBV28 and TRBJ1-5, the full variable domain reads DVKVTQSSRYLVKRTGEKVFLECVQDMDHENMFWYRQDPGLGLRLIYFSYDVKMKEKGDIPEGYSVSREKKERFSLILESASTNQTSMYLCASSSRGGREPQHFGDGTRLSIL.

Many counts were recorded for this clonotype. This rearrangement joins TRBV5-4 to TRBJ2-3; 8 bases match TRBD1. The end of the DNA is better explained by TRBJ2-7, so the J call may be wrong. Germline V gene data show CDR1 as SGHNT and CDR2 as YYREEE (reference sequence). There are 14 residues in the CDR3. This CDR3 reads CASSSMDRAYEQYF. In nucleotides, the CDR3 is TGTGCCAGCAGCTCGATGGACAGGGCCTACGAGCAGTACTTC.

On this clonotype itself: A junction end diverges from the germline sequence, so it may reflect a read error. The rearrangement uses TRBV20-1 and TRBJ2-5; 8 bases are a match to TRBD2. The CDR3 loop spans 13 amino acids. Germline assignment: CDR1 DFQATT and CDR2 SNEGSKA (reference sequence). The CDR3 region is CSVRAGVRETQYF. The CDR3, as DNA: TGCAGTGTTAGAGCGGGAGTGAGAGAGACCCAGTACTTC.

The chain carries TRBV27 and TRBJ2-1, with D perhaps TRBD2 (5 bases). Germline lookup yields CDR1 MNHEY and CDR2 SMNVEV (reference sequence). Between the trimmed V and J ends, which lost 9 bases and 2 bases, there was a span of 8 bases. The CDR3 length is 12 residues. The CDR3 loop reads CASSGAYNEQFF. The CDR3 bases are TGTGCCAGTTCCGGGGCCTACAATGAGCAGTTCTTC.

The gene calls are TRBV6-1 and TRBJ2-1; D is unclear. The germline V gene has CDR1 MNHNS and CDR2 SASEGT. V lost 5 bases, J lost 0 bases, and 8 bases lay in between. This CDR3 comprises 14 residues. CDR3 in amino acids: CASSRSSSYNEQFF. Here the CDR3 DNA reads TGTGCCAGCAGTCGGTCTAGCTCCTACAATGAGCAGTTCTTC.

This clonotype was counted ten times or more. The CDR3 loop reads CASSFHGGLVADTQYF. In DNA form, the CDR3 reads TGTGCCAGCAGTTTCCATGGGGGACTAGTCGCAGATACGCAGTATTTT. The chain has TRBV28 and TRBJ2-3; 8 bases are shared with TRBD2. Unmatched junction bases numbered 9, after V lost 3 bases and J lost 4 bases. The germline gives CDR1 MDHEN, CDR2 SYDVKM. CDR3 length: 16 amino acids.

This clonotype was recorded at least ten times. The chain has TRBV19 and TRBJ1-5; D is unclear. The CDR3 runs to 16 residues. Germline V gives CDR1 LNHDA, CDR2 SQIVND (reference sequence). With 1 base removed from V and 2 bases from J, the gap between germline ends came to 12 bases. This chain's CDR3 is CASSIVTEGRNQPQHF. CDR3 sequence (DNA): TGTGCCAGTAGTATAGTAACGGAGGGCCGCAATCAGCCCCAGCATTTT.

This clonotype appeared once. This may arise from a read error, as a much more abundant clone is one base away. This chain uses TRBV7-9 with TRBJ1-2; 8 bases are shared with TRBD1. Germline lookup yields CDR1 SEHNR and CDR2 FQNEAQ (reference sequence). Trimming cost V 5 bases and J 7 bases; bases outside gene matches: 15. The CDR3 length is 16 residues. The CDR3 nucleotides are TGTGCCAGCAGCCCCCCGCCTAGACAGGGGATGAGTGGCTACACCTTC. Translated, it gives CASSPPPRQGMSGYTF.

This clonotype was counted only a few times. The chain recombines TRBV7-9 with TRBJ2-1, with 8 bases fitting TRBD1. The junction had 9 bases not matched to a gene; V was cut back by 5 bases and J by 3 bases. Looked up from germline, CDR1 is SEHNR and CDR2 is FQNEAQ (reference sequence). The CDR3 spans 16 residues. The DNA for the CDR3 is TGTGCCAGCAGCCCCTTGGCGGGGACAGGCTACAATGAGCAGTTCTTC. As protein: CASSPLAGTGYNEQFF.